The source of this T cell receptor beta chain is a study of beta chain features in type 1 diabetes. Points from the study as a whole: Type 1 diabetes patients had fewer VDJ junction insertions and more deletions. It was among patients, rather than healthy donors, that naive, central memory and Treg TCRB repertoires appeared more similar. In all four CD4+ subsets, TCRB CDR3 length was significantly, moderately reduced in type 1 diabetes.

Germline V CDR1 and CDR2: MNHEY, SVGAGI. V lost 0 bases and J lost 3, with 9 bases in between. The CDR3 contains 14 residues. This clone was seen a few times. The antigen is not known. TCRB transcripts that were expressed got sequenced, as all of the isolated RNA had been reverse transcribed. The average output of naive, central memory and regulatory T cell samples was millions of reads. The method was immunoSEQ multiplex PCR; TCRdb's version includes in-frame clones alone and lacks a portion of them. The data show more than 200,000 clones, 16% seen once. Sorting of CD4+ naive, central memory, regulatory and stem cell-like memory cells was performed via CD45RO/CCR7/CD25/CD127/CD95/CD27.

The clonotype was recovered from a man aged 25 to 40 with type 1 diabetes. Sequencing was carried out using naive CD4+ T cells from blood. The chain employs TRBV6-5 and TRBJ2-7; D is unclear. The CDR3 is CASSYSIGNYEQYF. In DNA, the CDR3 is TGTGCCAGCAGTTACTCGATAGGGAACTACGAGCAGTACTTC.